These T cell receptor beta chains were read from a single sample in a study of T-cell reconstitution after alpha-beta-depleted transplantation in children. TCRdb re-derived calls from the PCR reads in MiXCR, one entry per CDR3 protein. The table lists fewer than 95,000 distinct CDR3 sequences, less than 15% of them singletons. This sample comprised PBMCs from the stem cell graft donor, obtained from the stem cell graft. The receptor source for this set is a human donor who donated a stem cell graft to a child with inherited bone marrow failure. CDR3s include the opening cysteine and the closing phenylalanine or tryptophan. A D gene is named only where the DNA matches it firmly. Some rows have no size entry. The others give once, few or many, or a class for an expanded clone.

TRBJ1-5 - many TRBV28 CASSLFRDGNQPQHF TGTGCCAGCAGTTTATTCCGGGATGGCAATCAGCCCCAGCATTTT
TRBJ1-1 - many TRBV7-2 CASSLEVGRNTEAFF TGTGCCAGCAGCTTAGAGGTCGGGAGGAACACTGAAGCTTTCTTT
TRBJ1-2 TRBD1 - TRBV6-1 CAGQGQGADGYTF TGTGCCGGCCAGGGACAGGGGGCTGATGGCTACACCTTC
TRBJ2-7 TRBD1 many TRBV28 CASSLNRGYEQYF TGTGCCAGCAGTTTGAACAGGGGCTACGAGCAGTACTTC
TRBJ1-1 - - TRBV10-3 CAISDTGEAFF TGTGCCATCAGCGACACAGGGGAAGCTTTCTTT
TRBJ1-3 - many TRBV4-2 CASSQEAGLTGNTIYF TGTGCCAGCAGCCAAGAGGCAGGGCTTACTGGAAACACCATATATTTT
TRBJ1-1 - - TRBV16 CASSQSLAGARTEAFF TGTGCCAGCAGCCAATCGCTCGCTGGGGCGCGCACTGAAGCTTTCTTT
TRBJ1-2 - - TRBV4-2 CAMSPGPSGNTF TGTGCCATGAGCCCCGGGCCCAGCGGCAACACCTTC
TRBJ2-1 TRBD2 many TRBV25-1 CATRGGSSYNEQFF TGTGCCACCCGGGGGGGGAGCTCCTACAATGAGCAGTTCTTC
TRBJ2-7 TRBD1 many TRBV4-1 CASSHTPGTGYEQYF TGCGCCAGCAGCCACACCCCCGGGACAGGATACGAGCAGTACTTC
TRBJ2-7 TRBD2 few TRBV7-6 CASSLAGGPVYEQYF TGTGCCAGCAGCTTAGCGGGAGGGCCGGTATACGAGCAGTACTTC
TRBJ1-2 TRBD1 - TRBV18 CASSPWGTGGIYGYTF TGTGCCAGCTCACCCTGGGGGACAGGGGGCATCTATGGCTACACCTTC
TRBJ1-2 TRBD1 many TRBV5-4 CASSLMGQGNYGYTF TGTGCCAGCAGCCTTATGGGACAGGGTAACTATGGCTACACCTTC
TRBJ2-7 TRBD1 many TRBV4-3 CASSRGQGGIYEQYF TGCGCCAGCAGCCGAGGACAGGGGGGAATCTACGAGCAGTACTTC
TRBJ1-1 - - TRBV5-4 CASSTGQNTEAFF TGTGCCAGCAGCACGGGACAAAACACTGAAGCTTTCTTT
TRBJ2-1 - many TRBV29-1 CSVDRQNTISSYNEQFF TGCAGCGTTGATCGGCAGAACACAATAAGCTCCTACAATGAGCAGTTCTTC
TRBJ2-7 TRBD2 many TRBV4-1 CASSQERAGGVYEQYF TGCGCCAGCAGCCAAGAGAGAGCGGGAGGGGTCTACGAGCAGTACTTC
TRBJ2-1 - - TRBV5-4 CASSSRGFSYNEQFF TGTGCCAGCAGCTCCCGGGGGTTCTCCTACAATGAGCAGTTCTTC
TRBJ1-4 TRBD1 many TRBV5-1 CASSLSGGASTGIGEKLFF TGCGCCAGCAGCTTGAGCGGGGGAGCATCGACAGGGATTGGAGAAAAACTGTTTTTT
TRBJ2-1 TRBD2 - TRBV7-2 CASRHGLAGGGNEQFF TGTGCCAGCAGACACGGACTAGCGGGAGGAGGAAATGAGCAGTTCTTC
TRBJ1-1 - many TRBV5-1 CASREGGIMNTEAFF TGCGCCAGCAGGGAGGGGGGGATTATGAACACTGAAGCTTTCTTT
TRBJ2-7 TRBD1 many TRBV20-1 CSASDPGQGSYEQYF TGCAGTGCTAGCGATCCGGGACAGGGCTCCTACGAGCAGTACTTC
TRBJ2-3 - many TRBV7-9 CASSLAPRGTDTQYF TGTGCCAGCAGCTTAGCGCCCCGGGGCACAGATACGCAGTATTTT
TRBJ1-2 TRBD1 many TRBV15 CATSKQGMNYGYTF TGTGCCACCAGCAAACAGGGGATGAACTATGGCTACACCTTC
TRBJ1-2 - many TRBV2 CASSSERYGYTF TGTGCCAGCAGTTCAGAGAGATATGGCTACACCTTC
TRBJ1-6 TRBD1 many TRBV27 CASSLGQGANSPLHF TGTGCCAGCAGTTTAGGACAGGGGGCCAATTCACCCCTCCACTTT
TRBJ1-6 - many TRBV6-5 CASSYLSGANSPLHF TGTGCCAGCAGTTATCTTTCCGGCGCCAATTCACCCCTCCACTTT
TRBJ2-3 - many TRBV6-2/TRBV6-3 CASSYPGGTDTQYF TGTGCCAGCAGTTACCCGGGGGGCACAGATACGCAGTATTTT
TRBJ2-3 - few TRBV29-1 CSVVTGADTQYF TGCAGCGTTGTGACAGGAGCAGATACGCAGTATTTT
TRBJ2-1 TRBD2 many TRBV7-9 CASSLWSSGDNEQFF TGTGCCAGCAGCTTATGGTCTAGCGGGGACAATGAGCAGTTCTTC
TRBJ2-7 - many TRBV6-5 CASSYWTRPGPSYEQYF TGTGCCAGCAGTTACTGGACCCGCCCAGGTCCGTCCTACGAGCAGTACTTC
TRBJ2-1 TRBD2 many TRBV7-2 CASSQTSGPYNEQFF TGTGCCAGCAGCCAGACTAGCGGCCCATACAATGAGCAGTTCTTC
TRBJ1-5 - - TRBV3-1 CASSHGFGYQPQHF TGTGCCAGCAGCCATGGGTTTGGATATCAGCCCCAGCATTTT
TRBJ1-2 - many TRBV12-3/TRBV12-4 CASSPGGGDPANYGYTF TGTGCCAGCAGCCCCGGCGGGGGGGACCCAGCTAACTATGGCTACACCTTC
TRBJ2-7 - many TRBV5-1 CASSFGVGNEQYF TGCGCCAGCAGCTTCGGGGTGGGGAACGAGCAGTACTTC
TRBJ2-3 - many TRBV7-2 CASSRELTDTQYF TGTGCCAGCAGCCGGGAACTCACAGATACGCAGTATTTT
TRBJ1-5 - many TRBV20-1 CSSYGRGNQPQHF TGCAGTTCATACGGGAGGGGCAATCAGCCCCAGCATTTT
TRBJ2-5 - few TRBV29-1 CSAKRDGQETQYF TGCAGCGCCAAAAGGGACGGACAAGAGACCCAGTACTTC
TRBJ1-2 - many TRBV4-2 CASSQNGDNYGYTF TGTGCCAGCAGCCAAAACGGGGACAACTATGGCTACACCTTC
TRBJ1-1 - many TRBV29-1 CSIWVRNTEAFF TGCAGCATATGGGTCCGGAACACTGAAGCTTTCTTT
TRBJ2-7 - many TRBV7-9 CASSSRTDEQYF TGTGCCAGCAGCTCGAGGACAGACGAGCAGTACTTC
TRBJ1-1 TRBD1 many TRBV5-1 CASSLRDSSTEAFF TGCGCCAGCAGCTTGAGGGACAGTTCCACTGAAGCTTTCTTT
TRBJ2-7 TRBD1 many TRBV4-1 CASSQVGDRALYEQYF TGCGCCAGCAGCCAAGTGGGGGACAGGGCGCTTTACGAGCAGTACTTC
TRBJ1-5 - many TRBV7-9 CASSSWDQPQHF TGTGCCAGCAGCTCCTGGGACCAGCCCCAGCATTTT
TRBJ2-1 TRBD2 many TRBV12-5 CASGFEPGLEDEQFF TGTGCTAGTGGTTTTGAACCGGGACTAGAGGATGAGCAGTTCTTC
TRBJ2-7 - many TRBV5-1 CASGSGGPAYEQYF TGCGCCAGCGGGTCCGGGGGACCCGCCTACGAGCAGTACTTC
TRBJ2-7 TRBD2 many TRBV29-1 CSVVGSGDTYEQYF TGCAGCGTTGTAGGTAGCGGGGATACTTACGAGCAGTACTTC
TRBJ2-1 - many TRBV9 CASSVVTAGYNEQFF TGTGCCAGCAGCGTAGTGACGGCCGGCTACAATGAGCAGTTCTTC